Judged by frequency, the clone carrying this T cell receptor beta chain is medium-sized (0.01 to 0.1%). The data belong to a study of T cell clusters in autoimmune cytopenias. Multiplex touch-down PCR amplified TRB using TRB-A and TRB-B pools in one tube. TCRdb re-called the multiplex PCR reads and gives one entry per CDR3 protein, without DNA. The table lists approximately 12,000 distinct CDR3 sequences. Each sample's input was roughly 270 ng genomic DNA, approximately 37,500 genome equivalents. Germline V gives CDR1 MNHEY, CDR2 SVGAGI. This CDR3 has 15 amino acids. The same sample was also used in a study of T cell repertoires in aging, cancer and after chemotherapy. In that study: Age-matched healthy donors had significantly more diverse, less clonal blood TCR repertoires than untreated cancer patients. Healthy donors lost TCR diversity with age mainly through richness, cancer patients through richness and evenness.

The sequence came from a human donor in good health. The chain combines TRBV6-5 with TRBJ1-6; without DNA, the TCRdb call of TRBD1 cannot be checked. The sample consisted of peripheral blood. This CDR3 reads CASSYSGQGSSPLHF.